Included here is one TCR beta chain sequence, with context. No antigen is known for it. Base qualities are not at hand, and no much larger clone is one base apart. Pancreas tissue with chronic pancreatitis was obtained from patients having total pancreatectomy with islet autotransplantation (TPIAT). None of the chronic pancreatitis patients included in the study had a known history of diabetes. For TCRbeta sequencing, genomic DNA was extracted directly from bulk pancreas tissue without sorting T cells. At two US centers, pancreas tissues from patients and organ donors were collected on a consecutive basis. The CDR3 contains 14 residues, cysteine and phenylalanine counted. Of all the DNA, just the CDR3 is kept, 42 bases in frame from base 1. CDR1 and CDR2, looked up from the germline V gene (reference sequence), are LGHDT and YNNKEL. V is clipped by 2 bases and J by 1 base, and the sequence between their germline boundaries is 8 bases long.

The data belong to a study of immune characteristics of hereditary and idiopathic chronic pancreatitis. Describing the broader study: Local immune cells and TCRbeta repertoires in the pancreas were profiled in this study for hereditary and idiopathic chronic pancreatitis, with control organ donor pancreases used for comparison. TCRbeta sequencing covered 4 or 5 control pancreases, 7 or 8 hereditary chronic pancreatitis pancreases and 6 idiopathic chronic pancreatitis pancreases. The gDNA-based approach was selected because the approach required minimal in vitro experimental manipulation of T cells infiltrating the pancreas. What the research found in general, with its limitations: Among about a dozen chronic pancreatitis patients, higher numbers of productive TCR rearrangements went along with higher disease severity scores, showing a positive correlation. Patient tissue was available only at the time of TPIAT, so disease duration differences may have influenced immune findings. Compared with controls, both chronic pancreatitis groups had significantly higher TCRbeta repertoire diversity and lower clonality. The study did not include chronic pancreatitis caused by alcohol use. Differences in Vbeta-Jbeta gene family usage, including TRBV10, TRBV19, TRBV23 and TRBV5, were found between hereditary and idiopathic chronic pancreatitis.

The method behind the library was the immunoSEQ multiplex PCR assay. From pancreatic genomic DNA, the TCRbeta CDR3 region and adjacent sequences were amplified and sequenced. Regarding the original processing steps: Productive clonality and productive rearrangement counts were measured along with repertoire diversity, which was expressed as a mean normalized Shannon-Wiener index. The nonparametric Mann-Whitney U test was used to compare repertoire metrics between controls and chronic pancreatitis. CDR3beta sequences with identical amino acid composition and length across subjects were defined as shared clonotypes. The table comes from immuneACCESS by way of TCRdb, which keeps in-frame sequences with V and J called. Part of the clones is missing from these tables; in studies checked, under half for an unresolved V gene and the rest for unknown reasons. V and J calls and clone size are as listed in that table; D and trimming were resolved from the DNA. The sample table holds fewer than 2,000 clones, of which under 85% were seen once. About 50% of the sample lies in the top ten.

The sample was pancreas tissue with hereditary chronic pancreatitis. The chain couples TRBV3-1 (or the pseudogene TRBV3-2) to TRBJ2-5; the best D guess is TRBD1, with 5 bases matching. This TCR derives from a human donor with chronic pancreatitis. The nucleotides read TGTGCCAGCAGCCAACCAGGGCTCCAAGAGACCCAGTACTTC. It encodes CASSQPGLQETQYF.